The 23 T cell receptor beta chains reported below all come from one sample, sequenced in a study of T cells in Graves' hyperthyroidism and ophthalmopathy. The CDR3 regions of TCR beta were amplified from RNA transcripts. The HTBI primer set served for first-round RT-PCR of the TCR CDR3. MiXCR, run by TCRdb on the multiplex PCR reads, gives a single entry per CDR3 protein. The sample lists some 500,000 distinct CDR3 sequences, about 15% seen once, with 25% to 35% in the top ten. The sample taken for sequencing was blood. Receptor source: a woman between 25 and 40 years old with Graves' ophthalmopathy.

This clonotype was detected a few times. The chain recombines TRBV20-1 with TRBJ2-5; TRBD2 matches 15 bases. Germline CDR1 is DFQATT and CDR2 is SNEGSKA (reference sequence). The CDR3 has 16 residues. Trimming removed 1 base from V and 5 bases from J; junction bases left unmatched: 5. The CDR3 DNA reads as TGCAGTGCTAGAGGGACTAGCGGGAGGGCCGGGGAGACCCAGTACTTC. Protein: CSARGTSGRAGETQYF.

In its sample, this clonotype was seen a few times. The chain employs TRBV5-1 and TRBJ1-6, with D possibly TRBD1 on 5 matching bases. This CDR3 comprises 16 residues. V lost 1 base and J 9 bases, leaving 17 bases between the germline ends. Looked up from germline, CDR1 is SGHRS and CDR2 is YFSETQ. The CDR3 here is CASSLRLGAAGSPLHF. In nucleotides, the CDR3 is TGCGCCAGCAGCTTGAGGCTTGGGGCGGCAGGTTCACCCCTCCACTTT.

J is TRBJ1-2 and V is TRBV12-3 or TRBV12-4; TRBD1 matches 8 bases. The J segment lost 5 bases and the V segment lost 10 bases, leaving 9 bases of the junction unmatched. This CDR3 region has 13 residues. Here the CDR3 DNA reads TGTGCCAACAGCCCCGGGACAGGATATGGCTACACCTTC. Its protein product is CANSPGTGYGYTF.

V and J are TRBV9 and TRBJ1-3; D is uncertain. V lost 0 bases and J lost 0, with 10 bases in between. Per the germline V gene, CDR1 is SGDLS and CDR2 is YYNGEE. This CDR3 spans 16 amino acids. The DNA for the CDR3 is TGTGCCAGCAGCGTAGAAGGTGCCAACTCTGGAAACACCATATATTTT. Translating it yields CASSVEGANSGNTIYF.

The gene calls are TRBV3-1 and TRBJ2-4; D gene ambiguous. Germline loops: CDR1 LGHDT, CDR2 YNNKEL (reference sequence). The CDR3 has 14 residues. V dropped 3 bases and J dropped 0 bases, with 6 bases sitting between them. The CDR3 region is CASSHRLAKNIQYF. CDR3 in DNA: TGTGCCAGCAGCCATCGGTTAGCCAAAAACATTCAGTACTTC.

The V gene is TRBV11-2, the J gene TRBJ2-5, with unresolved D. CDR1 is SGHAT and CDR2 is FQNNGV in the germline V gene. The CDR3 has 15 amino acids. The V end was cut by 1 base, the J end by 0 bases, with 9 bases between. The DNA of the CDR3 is TGTGCCAGCAGCTTAGGTCCGTTGTACCAAGAGACCCAGTACTTC. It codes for CASSLGPLYQETQYF.

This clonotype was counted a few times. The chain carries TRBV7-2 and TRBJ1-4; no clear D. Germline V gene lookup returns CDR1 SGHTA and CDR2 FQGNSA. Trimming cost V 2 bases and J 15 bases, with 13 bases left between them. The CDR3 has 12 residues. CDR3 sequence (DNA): TGTGCCAGCAGCTTATCCGGGAAGACGGTGTTTTTT. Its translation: CASSLSGKTVFF.

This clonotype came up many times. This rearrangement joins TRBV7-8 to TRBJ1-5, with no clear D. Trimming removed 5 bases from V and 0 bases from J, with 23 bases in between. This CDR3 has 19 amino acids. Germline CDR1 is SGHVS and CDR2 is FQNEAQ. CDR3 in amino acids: CASSKSFPGRTTSNQPQHF. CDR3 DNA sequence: TGTGCCAGCAGCAAAAGCTTCCCGGGGAGAACCACTAGCAATCAGCCCCAGCATTTT.

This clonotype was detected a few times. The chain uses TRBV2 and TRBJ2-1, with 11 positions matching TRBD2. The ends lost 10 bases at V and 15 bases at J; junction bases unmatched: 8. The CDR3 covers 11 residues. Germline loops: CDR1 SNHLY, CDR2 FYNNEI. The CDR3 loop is CATKTSGIMFF. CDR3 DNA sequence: TGTGCCACCAAGACTAGCGGGATTATGTTCTTC.

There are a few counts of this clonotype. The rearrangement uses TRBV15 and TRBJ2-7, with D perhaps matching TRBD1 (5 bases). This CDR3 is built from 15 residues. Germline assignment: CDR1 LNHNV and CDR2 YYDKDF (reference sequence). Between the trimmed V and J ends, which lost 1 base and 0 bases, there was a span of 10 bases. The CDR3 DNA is TGTGCCACCAGCAGAGGAAGAGACAGCTCCTACGAGCAGTACTTC. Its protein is CATSRGRDSSYEQYF.

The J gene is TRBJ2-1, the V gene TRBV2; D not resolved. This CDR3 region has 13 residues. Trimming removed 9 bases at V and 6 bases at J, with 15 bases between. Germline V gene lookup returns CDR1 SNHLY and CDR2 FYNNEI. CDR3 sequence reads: CASPSPKGNEQFF. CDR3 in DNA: TGTGCCAGTCCCAGCCCGAAGGGCAATGAGCAGTTCTTC.

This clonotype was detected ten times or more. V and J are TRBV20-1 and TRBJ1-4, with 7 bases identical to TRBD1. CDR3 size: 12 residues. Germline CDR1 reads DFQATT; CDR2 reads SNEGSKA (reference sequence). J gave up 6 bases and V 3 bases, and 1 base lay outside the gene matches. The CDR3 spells CSARGTDEKLFF. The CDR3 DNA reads TGCAGTGCTAGGGGGACAGATGAAAAACTGTTTTTT.

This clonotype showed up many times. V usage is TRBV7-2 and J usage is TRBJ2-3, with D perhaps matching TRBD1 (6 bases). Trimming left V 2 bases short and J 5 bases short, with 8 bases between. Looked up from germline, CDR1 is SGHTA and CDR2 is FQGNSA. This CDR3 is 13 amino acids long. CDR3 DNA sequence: TGTGCCAGCAGCTTAAAGGGGGAAGATACGCAGTATTTT. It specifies CASSLKGEDTQYF.

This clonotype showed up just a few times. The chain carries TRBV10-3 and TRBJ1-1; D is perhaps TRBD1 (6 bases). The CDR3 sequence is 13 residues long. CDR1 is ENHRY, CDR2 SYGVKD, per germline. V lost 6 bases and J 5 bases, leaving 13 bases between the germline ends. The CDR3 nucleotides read TGTGCCATCAGCATGAACAGGGTAACTGAAGCTTTCTTT. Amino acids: CAISMNRVTEAFF.

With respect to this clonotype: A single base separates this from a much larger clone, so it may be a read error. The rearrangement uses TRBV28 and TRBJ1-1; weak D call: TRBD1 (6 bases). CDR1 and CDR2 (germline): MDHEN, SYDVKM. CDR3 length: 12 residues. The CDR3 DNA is TGTGCCAGCAGTCCAGGGGTAACTGAAGATTTCTTT. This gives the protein CASSPGVTEDFF.

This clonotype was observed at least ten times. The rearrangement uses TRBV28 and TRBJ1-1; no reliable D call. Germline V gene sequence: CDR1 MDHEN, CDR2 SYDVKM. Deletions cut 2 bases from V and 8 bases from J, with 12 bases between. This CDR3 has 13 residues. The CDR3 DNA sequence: TGTGCCAGCAGTTTAAGACAACCCCCCGAAGCTTTCTTT. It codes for CASSLRQPPEAFF.

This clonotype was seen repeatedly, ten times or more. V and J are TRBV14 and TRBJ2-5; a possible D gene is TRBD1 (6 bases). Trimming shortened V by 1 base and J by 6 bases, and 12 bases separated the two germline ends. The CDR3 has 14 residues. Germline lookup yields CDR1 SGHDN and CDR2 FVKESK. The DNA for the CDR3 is TGTGCCAGCAGCCAAGGCAGGGGATGGCAGACCCAGTACTTC. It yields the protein CASSQGRGWQTQYF.

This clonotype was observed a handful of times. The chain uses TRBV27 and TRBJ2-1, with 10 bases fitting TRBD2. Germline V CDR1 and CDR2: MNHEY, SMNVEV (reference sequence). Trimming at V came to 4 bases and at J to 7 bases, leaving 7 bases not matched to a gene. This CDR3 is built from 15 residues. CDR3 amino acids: CASSYPSGSQNEQFF. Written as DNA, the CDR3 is TGTGCCAGCAGTTACCCTAGCGGGAGCCAGAATGAGCAGTTCTTC.

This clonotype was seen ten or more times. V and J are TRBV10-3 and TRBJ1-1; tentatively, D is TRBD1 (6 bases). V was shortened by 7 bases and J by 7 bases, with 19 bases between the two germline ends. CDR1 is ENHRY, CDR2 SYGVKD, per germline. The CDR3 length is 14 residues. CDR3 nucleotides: TGTGCCATCACCACCGGGACACAAAAAAATGAAGCTTTCTTT. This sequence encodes CAITTGTQKNEAFF.

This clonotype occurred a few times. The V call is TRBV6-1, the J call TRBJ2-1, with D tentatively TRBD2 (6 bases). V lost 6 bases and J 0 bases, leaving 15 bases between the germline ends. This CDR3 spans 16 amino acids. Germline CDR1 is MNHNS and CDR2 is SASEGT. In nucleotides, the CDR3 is TGTGCCAGCAGCCCTTGGGACTTCAGCTCCTACAATGAGCAGTTCTTC. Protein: CASSPWDFSSYNEQFF.

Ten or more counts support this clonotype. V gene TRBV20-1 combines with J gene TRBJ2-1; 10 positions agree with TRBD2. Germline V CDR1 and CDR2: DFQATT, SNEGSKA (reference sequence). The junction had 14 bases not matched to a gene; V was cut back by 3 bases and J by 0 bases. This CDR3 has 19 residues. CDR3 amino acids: CSARPLAGITGSSYNEQFF. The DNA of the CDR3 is TGCAGTGCTAGGCCACTAGCGGGGATAACAGGAAGCTCCTACAATGAGCAGTTCTTC.

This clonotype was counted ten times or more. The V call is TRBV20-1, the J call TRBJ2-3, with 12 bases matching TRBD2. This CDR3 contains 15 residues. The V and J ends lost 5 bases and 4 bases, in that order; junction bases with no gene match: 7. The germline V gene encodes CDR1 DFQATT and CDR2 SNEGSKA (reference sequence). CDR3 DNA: TGCAGTGCTCCTAGCGGGAGGGCCTCCGCAGATACGCAGTATTTT. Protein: CSAPSGRASADTQYF.

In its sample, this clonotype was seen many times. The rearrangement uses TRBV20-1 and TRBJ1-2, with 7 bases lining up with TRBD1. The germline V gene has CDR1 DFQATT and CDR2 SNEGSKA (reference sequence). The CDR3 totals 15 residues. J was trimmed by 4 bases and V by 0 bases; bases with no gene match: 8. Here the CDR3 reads CSARDRDRQSYGYTF. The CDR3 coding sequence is TGCAGTGCTAGAGATAGGGACAGACAATCCTATGGCTACACCTTC.